The 7 T cell receptor beta chains listed next were all sequenced from one sample in a study of cytomegalovirus exposure and HLA in healthy donors. Produced via immunoSEQ multiplex PCR; TCRdb's table is partial and in-frame only. The sample shows tens of thousands of clones, approximately 90% of them seen only once. Source material: PBMCs. These receptors were collected from a woman younger than 30 in good health and CMV-seropositive.

This rearrangement joins TRBV7-9 to TRBJ2-2, with 8 positions matching TRBD2. This CDR3 is built from 15 residues. After removal of 5 bases from V and 4 bases from J, the junction contained 6 bases not matched to a gene. Germline loops: CDR1 SEHNR, CDR2 FQNEAQ (reference sequence). The CDR3 loop reads CASSPGGAGTGELFF. CDR3 nucleotide sequence: TGTGCCAGCAGCCCCGGGGGGGCGGGCACCGGGGAGCTGTTTTTT. Filled out from reference TRBV7-9 and TRBJ2-2, the complete variable domain reads DTGVSQNPRHKITKRGQNVTFRCDPISEHNRLYWYRQTLGQGPEFLTYFQNEAQLEKSRLLSDRFSAERPKGSFSTLEIQRTEQGDSAMYLCASSPGGAGTGELFFGEGSRLTVL.

The rearrangement links TRBV5-5 to TRBJ1-1, with TRBD1 matching over 9 bases. Germline CDR1 is SGHKS and CDR2 is YYEKEE (reference sequence). This CDR3 region has 17 residues. Losses at the gene ends were 3 bases for V and 4 bases for J; bases not matched to a gene: 13. The CDR3 DNA is TGTGCCAGCAGCTCACGGGGGACAGGGATAAAACGCACTGAAGCTTTCTTT. Protein: CASSSRGTGIKRTEAFF.

The rearrangement links TRBV5-1 to TRBJ1-5; TRBD1 might be the D (6 bases). The germline V and J ends were trimmed by 4 bases and 7 bases, with 15 bases remaining between them. Germline loops: CDR1 SGHRS, CDR2 YFSETQ. The CDR3 has 14 amino acids. CDR3 region: CASSPDSFGQPQHF. The CDR3 nucleotides are TGCGCCAGCAGCCCGGACAGTTTTGGCCAGCCCCAGCATTTT.

The DNA for the CDR3 is TGTGCCAGCAGTTCCCCGAGGGTGGGAGAGACCCAGTACTTC. This gives the protein CASSSPRVGETQYF. The genes are TRBV28 and TRBJ2-5, with D possibly being TRBD2 (5 bases). Germline V lookup: CDR1 MDHEN, CDR2 SYDVKM. Trimming took off 4 bases at V and 4 bases at J, with 13 bases between the two ends. This CDR3 spans 14 amino acids.

This chain links TRBV5-1 with TRBJ2-3; D possibly corresponds to TRBD2 (5 bases). This CDR3 contains 12 residues. Germline CDR1 is SGHRS and CDR2 is YFSETQ. The V gene lost 0 bases and the J gene lost 6 bases, with 5 bases spanning the gap. The CDR3, as DNA: TGCGCCAGCAGCTTGGCGGGGGATACGCAGTATTTT. It is translated as CASSLAGDTQYF.

The chain joins TRBV5-6 to TRBJ1-2; D remains ambiguous. The CDR3 has 16 amino acids. The V gene lost 4 bases and the J gene lost 5 bases, with 21 bases spanning the gap. CDR1 SGHDT and CDR2 YYEEEE come from the germline V gene. CDR3 loop: CASSGEPPTDSYGYTF. CDR3 coding DNA: TGTGCCAGCAGCGGGGAGCCTCCTACGGATAGTTATGGCTACACCTTC.

This clone has only one observation. The chain has TRBV19 and TRBJ1-6, with D perhaps matching TRBD1 (6 bases). This CDR3 contains 17 residues. Germline CDR1 and CDR2: LNHDA and SQIVND (reference sequence). V was shortened by 8 bases and J by 3 bases, with 20 bases between the two germline ends. CDR3 sequence: CASLGTGLTGYNSPLHF. CDR3 nucleotides: TGTGCCAGTCTCGGAACAGGGCTTACGGGCTATAATTCACCCCTCCACTTT.